The 30 T cell receptor beta chains given below trace back to one sample, sequenced in a study of CD8 T cells in Susac syndrome. With random hexamers, reverse transcription was performed on about 0.5 to 1 ug of RNA. TCRdb independently ran MiXCR on the immunoSEQ multiplex PCR reads; one entry per CDR3 protein. The sample shows 190,000 or so distinct CDR3 sequences, 85% to 95% of them seen only once. The sequencing sample was made of CD4+ T cells from PBMCs. These receptors all stem from a human donor with multiple sclerosis.

The chain combines TRBV4-2 with TRBJ2-3; D uncertain. CDR1 and CDR2 from the germline V gene are LGHNA and YNFKEQ. This CDR3 spans 14 amino acids. V shed 5 bases and J shed 2 bases, with 11 bases lying between them. The CDR3 DNA follows: TGTGCCAGCAGCTATTCGGTGGTCACAGATACGCAGTATTTT. It specifies CASSYSVVTDTQYF.

This chain links TRBV9 with TRBJ1-1; 8 nucleotides agree with TRBD1. This CDR3 is built from 15 residues. The germline CDR1 and CDR2 sequences are SGDLS and YYNGEE. J gave up 4 bases and V 4 bases, and 9 bases lay outside the gene matches. CDR3 loop: CASSPHSGTGTEAFF. In DNA form, the CDR3 reads TGTGCCAGCAGCCCTCACTCCGGGACAGGCACTGAAGCTTTCTTT.

V is TRBV27 and J is TRBJ1-6, with 10 positions matching TRBD1. Germline loops: CDR1 MNHEY, CDR2 SMNVEV (reference sequence). This CDR3 region has 17 residues. J was trimmed by 7 bases and V by 5 bases; bases with no gene match: 11. CDR3 DNA: TGTGCCAGCAGTCCCGCCCGGGACAGGGGTAGGAATTCACCCCTCCACTTT. It specifies CASSPARDRGRNSPLHF.

This chain uses TRBV6-5 with TRBJ2-3, with TRBD1 matching over 7 bases. The CDR3 sequence is 13 residues long. J gave up 7 bases and V 6 bases, and 7 bases lay outside the gene matches. Germline-derived CDR1 and CDR2 are MNHEY and SVGAGI. The DNA of the CDR3 is TGTGCCAGCAGAGGACAGGCACAATATACGCAGTATTTT. Translating it yields CASRGQAQYTQYF.

V and J are TRBV2 and TRBJ2-1, with TRBD2 matching over 9 bases. Germline CDR1 SNHLY, CDR2 FYNNEI. Germline trimming cut 10 bases from V and 5 bases from J; bases unmatched to any gene: 6. The CDR3 sequence is 13 residues long. The CDR3 DNA follows: TGTGCCACCTCTAGCGGGGTCAACAATGAGCAGTTCTTC. Translated, it gives CATSSGVNNEQFF.

The chain combines TRBV18 with TRBJ1-2; TRBD1 matches at 8 bases. The CDR3 has 15 amino acids. Trimming removed 2 bases from V and 2 bases from J; junction bases left unmatched: 4. Germline V gene sequence: CDR1 KGHSH, CDR2 LQKENI. The chain's CDR3 is CASSPTRDRNYGYTF. The DNA for the CDR3 is TGTGCCAGCTCACCAACCCGGGACAGGAACTATGGCTACACCTTC.

The chain uses TRBV5-1 and TRBJ2-1; tentative D call: TRBD2 (6 bases). V was pared by 3 bases and J by 9 bases, with 16 bases between. Germline assignment: CDR1 SGHRS and CDR2 YFSETQ. The CDR3 runs to 14 residues. CDR3 loop: CASSSGTRNGEQFF. The CDR3 nucleotides read TGCGCCAGCAGCTCCGGGACTCGCAATGGTGAGCAGTTCTTC.

V and J are TRBV18 and TRBJ2-1, with 9 bases that match TRBD1. The CDR3 spans 15 residues. The V gene end was trimmed by 5 bases and the J gene end by 5 bases; junction bases not matched to a gene: 7. From germline, CDR1 is KGHSH and CDR2 LQKENI. CDR3 sequence reads: CASSVWTGDNNEQFF. CDR3 DNA: TGTGCCAGCTCAGTCTGGACAGGGGATAACAATGAGCAGTTCTTC.

The chain carries TRBV29-1 and TRBJ2-7; D is perhaps TRBD1 or TRBD2 (5 bases each). This CDR3 contains 13 residues. Germline V lookup: CDR1 SQVTM, CDR2 ANQGSEA. Trimming removed 4 bases from V and 0 bases from J, with 10 bases in between. The CDR3 DNA sequence: TGCAGCGTTGGGGGGTATAGCTCCTACGAGCAGTACTTC. As protein: CSVGGYSSYEQYF.

The chain is built from TRBV15 and TRBJ1-1; 9 bases match TRBD1. This CDR3 spans 17 amino acids. Germline loops: CDR1 LNHNV, CDR2 YYDKDF (reference sequence). V lost 0 bases and J lost 5; bases outside the gene matches: 10. This CDR3 reads CATSRDGWDRENTEAFF. CDR3 bases: TGTGCCACCAGCAGAGATGGCTGGGACAGGGAAAATACTGAAGCTTTCTTT.

The chain has TRBV29-1 and TRBJ2-5; the match to TRBD2 covers 14 bases. This CDR3 comprises 14 residues. V shed 6 bases and J 2 bases; nucleotides not matched to a gene: 2. Germline CDR1 SQVTM, CDR2 ANQGSEA. This CDR3 is CSVGTSGGQETQYF. DNA for the CDR3: TGCAGCGTGGGGACTAGCGGGGGTCAAGAGACCCAGTACTTC.

The rearrangement joins TRBV12-3 or TRBV12-4 to TRBJ2-3; no definite D call. The CDR3 consists of 13 residues. V shed 6 bases and J shed 1 base, with 8 bases lying between them. The CDR3 loop reads CASRRTRTDTQYF. Written as DNA, the CDR3 is TGTGCCAGCAGGAGGACCCGCACAGATACGCAGTATTTT.

The chain carries TRBV30 and TRBJ2-2, with no clear D. Trimming stripped 0 bases from V and 6 bases from J, with 2 bases between. Germline loops: CDR1 GTSNPN, CDR2 SVGIG (reference sequence). The CDR3 extends over 11 amino acids. The CDR3 DNA reads as TGTGCCTGGAGTGTAGCCGGGGAGCTGTTTTTT. The encoded protein is CAWSVAGELFF.

This rearrangement joins TRBV3-1 to TRBJ2-7; D may be TRBD2 (5 bases). CDR1 is LGHDT, CDR2 YNNKEL, per germline (reference sequence). Trimming stripped 8 bases from V and 3 bases from J, with 14 bases between. CDR3 size: 13 residues. The CDR3: CASGDPGNYEQYF. The CDR3 DNA follows: TGTGCCAGCGGCGACCCGGGAAACTACGAGCAGTACTTC.

The genes are TRBV5-5 and TRBJ2-7, with TRBD1 identical over 7 bases. This CDR3 comprises 16 residues. Per the germline V gene, CDR1 is SGHKS and CDR2 is YYEKEE (reference sequence). V dropped 3 bases and J dropped 5; count of bases not matched to a gene: 14. As DNA, the CDR3 is TGTGCCAGCAGCTCACAAATATCCGGACAGGCCAACGAGCAGTACTTC. Its protein product is CASSSQISGQANEQYF. The complete variable domain, with remaining parts taken from reference TRBV5-5 and TRBJ2-7, reads DAGVTQSPTHLIKTRGQQVTLRCSPISGHKSVSWYQQVLGQGPQFIFQYYEKEERGRGNFPDRFSARQFPNYSSELNVNALLLGDSALYLCASSSQISGQANEQYFGPGTRLTVT.

CDR3 loop: CSVPDRAGNTIYF. DNA for the CDR3: TGCAGCGTTCCGGACAGAGCTGGAAACACCATATATTTT. This rearrangement joins TRBV29-1 to TRBJ1-3, with D perhaps TRBD1 (6 bases). V lost 5 bases to trimming and J lost 2 bases, with 10 bases between them. The V gene's germline CDR1 is SQVTM and CDR2 ANQGSEA. The CDR3 loop spans 13 amino acids.

The chain links TRBV24-1 to TRBJ1-4; no clear D gene. With 5 bases removed from V and 2 bases from J, the gap between germline ends came to 5 bases. Per the germline V gene, CDR1 is KGHDR and CDR2 is SFDVKD. The CDR3 has 13 amino acids. The CDR3 DNA is TGTGCCACCAGTGGCCATACTAATGAAAAACTGTTTTTT. It is translated as CATSGHTNEKLFF.

In DNA form, the CDR3 reads TGTGCCAGCTCACCGCAGGACAGGTCGGCCCAGCATTTT. Its protein is CASSPQDRSAQHF. The chain carries TRBV18 and TRBJ1-5; TRBD1 agrees at 7 bases. J was trimmed by 11 bases and V by 3 bases; bases with no gene match: 7. The CDR3 is 13 residues long. Germline V lookup: CDR1 KGHSH, CDR2 LQKENI.

V is TRBV5-1 and J is TRBJ2-1, with TRBD2 identical over 13 bases. The CDR3 has 16 amino acids. The germline gives CDR1 SGHRS, CDR2 YFSETQ. The V gene end was trimmed by 0 bases and the J gene end by 6 bases; junction bases not matched to a gene: 3. The CDR3 loop reads CASSLEGLAGINEQFF. DNA of the CDR3: TGCGCCAGCAGCTTGGAGGGACTAGCGGGGATCAATGAGCAGTTCTTC. The full variable domain, completed using reference TRBV5-1 and TRBJ2-1, is KAGVTQTPRYLIKTRGQQVTLSCSPISGHRSVSWYQQTPGQGLQFLFEYFSETQRNKGNFPGRFSGRQFSNSRSEMNVSTLELGDSALYLCASSLEGLAGINEQFFGPGTRLTVL.

The chain employs TRBV20-1 and TRBJ2-5; D not resolved. V was shortened by 3 bases and J by 5 bases, with 10 bases between the two germline ends. The CDR3 extends over 12 amino acids. Germline values: CDR1 DFQATT, CDR2 SNEGSKA (reference sequence). The CDR3, as DNA: TGCAGTGCTAGTCAAGGATCGGAGACCCAGTACTTC. It yields the protein CSASQGSETQYF.

The chain employs TRBV3-1 and TRBJ2-1; 11 bases line up with TRBD2. Germline lookup yields CDR1 LGHDT and CDR2 YNNKEL (reference sequence). After removal of 6 bases from V and 5 bases from J, the junction contained 6 bases not matched to a gene. The CDR3 has 15 residues. The CDR3 DNA reads TGTGCCAGCAGGAAACTAGCGGGGGATAACAATGAGCAGTTCTTC. Translating it yields CASRKLAGDNNEQFF.

The CDR3 is CASSVEQGPDTQYF. CDR3 DNA: TGTGCCAGCAGCGTAGAACAGGGGCCAGATACGCAGTATTTT. The rearrangement joins TRBV9 to TRBJ2-3; 7 bases fit TRBD1. V trimming: 0 bases; J trimming: 4 bases; junction bases outside the gene matches: 2. CDR3 length: 14 amino acids. Germline assignment: CDR1 SGDLS and CDR2 YYNGEE.

This sequence joins TRBV5-1 and TRBJ2-5; the D gene could be TRBD1 or TRBD2 (6 bases each). Trimming cost V 9 bases and J 1 base, with 16 bases left between them. CDR1 and CDR2 from the germline V gene are SGHRS and YFSETQ. The CDR3 has 14 residues. The CDR3 spells CATRWGAIQETQYF. CDR3 sequence (DNA): TGCGCCACTCGATGGGGGGCTATCCAAGAGACCCAGTACTTC.

The chain carries TRBV29-1 and TRBJ2-1; 12 bases fit TRBD2. Germline CDR1 reads SQVTM; CDR2 reads ANQGSEA. The CDR3 runs 14 residues. With 4 bases clipped from V and 10 bases from J, the junction kept 8 bases outside the gene matches. The CDR3 here is CSVGTSGVQGEQFF. Here the CDR3 DNA reads TGCAGCGTTGGGACTAGCGGGGTCCAAGGAGAGCAGTTCTTC.

The CDR3 region has the DNA TGTGCCAGTAGAGGTAGACATAGCAATCAGCCCCAGCATTTT. Protein product: CASRGRHSNQPQHF. The chain links TRBV19 to TRBJ1-5, with D uncertain. The CDR3 contains 14 residues. V dropped 6 bases and J dropped 0 bases, with 9 bases sitting between them. Germline lookup yields CDR1 LNHDA and CDR2 SQIVND (reference sequence). Combining the CDR3 with reference TRBV19 and TRBJ1-5 gives the whole variable domain DGGITQSPKYLFRKEGQNVTLSCEQNLNHDAMYWYRQDPGQGLRLIYYSQIVNDFQKGDIAEGYSVSREKKESFPLTVTSAQKNPTAFYLCASRGRHSNQPQHFGDGTRLSIL.

This clonotype was found once. The genes are TRBV3-1 and TRBJ2-4, with a possible D match to TRBD1 (6 bases). Germline V CDR1 and CDR2: LGHDT, YNNKEL (reference sequence). The CDR3 loop spans 19 amino acids. Trimming took 1 base from V and 0 from J, leaving 19 bases between them. CDR3 residues: CASSQVARGPKIAKNIQYF. The CDR3 DNA follows: TGTGCCAGCAGCCAAGTGGCCAGGGGACCCAAGATAGCCAAAAACATTCAGTACTTC.

The chain employs TRBV5-1 and TRBJ2-5; D gene unclear. In germline, CDR1 is SGHRS, CDR2 YFSETQ. The CDR3 contains 14 residues. V was trimmed by 4 bases and J by 1 base, leaving 11 bases between them. This CDR3 is CASSHRSSQETQYF. The CDR3 DNA sequence: TGCGCCAGCAGCCACCGATCCTCCCAAGAGACCCAGTACTTC.

V is TRBV5-1 and J is TRBJ2-7; no firm D call. CDR3 length: 14 residues. The germline V gene has CDR1 SGHRS and CDR2 YFSETQ. V was cut by 1 base and J by 2 bases, with 10 bases left in between. The DNA of the CDR3 is TGCGCCAGCAGCTTGAACGTGGGCCCCTACGAGCAGTACGTC. The encoded protein is CASSLNVGPYEQYV.

The chain uses TRBV20-1 and TRBJ1-1; no definite D call. V lost 0 bases, J lost 5 bases, and 10 bases lay in between. The CDR3 is made up of 13 amino acids. The germline V gene encodes CDR1 DFQATT and CDR2 SNEGSKA (reference sequence). CDR3 residues: CSARDGVGTEAFF. The CDR3 DNA sequence: TGCAGTGCTAGAGATGGGGTTGGGACTGAAGCTTTCTTT.

The J gene is TRBJ1-1, the V gene TRBV12-3 or TRBV12-4; D is unresolved. V lost 8 bases and J lost 1, with 5 bases in between. CDR3 length: 11 amino acids. The DNA of the CDR3 is TGTGCCAGCCACGGGAACACTGAAGCTTTCTTT. It specifies CASHGNTEAFF.